This T cell receptor (beta chain) was sequenced in a study of glioma-infiltrating T cells after dendritic cell vaccination. Germline V CDR1 and CDR2: MNHNY, SVGAGI (reference sequence). The CDR3 extends over 14 amino acids. The V and J ends lost 9 bases and 5 bases respectively, with 18 bases between them. Produced via immunoSEQ multiplex PCR; TCRdb's table is partial and in-frame only. The table records about 82,000 clones, about 90% of them present only once. The V call is TRBV6-6, the J call TRBJ2-3, with D possibly being TRBD2 (5 bases). This receptor was obtained from a human donor with glioblastoma. This specimen consisted of blood, obtained before dendritic cell vaccination. In DNA, the CDR3 is TGTGCCAGTCAGCTAGAACCCGCGGGAGATACGCAGTATTTT. It encodes CASQLEPAGDTQYF.